This T cell receptor beta chain was retrieved from a study of human T cells and chemical hapten exposure. Broader study findings: The number of TCRs over 1 in 1000 frequency stayed unchanged after DPC. A positive correlation with patch test score was found for PT1 expanded TCR counts. Expanded TCRs grouped into significantly more large CDR3 similarity clusters than controls produced.

TCRdb redid the calling of the RACE reads with MiXCR, one entry per CDR3 protein. The sample lists 180,000 or so distinct CDR3 sequences; 30% were seen once. This clonotype was observed a handful of times. Its antigen is still unknown. Trimming at V came to 6 bases and at J to 3 bases, leaving 6 bases not matched to a gene. The CDR3 runs to 14 residues. Germline V gene data show CDR1 as SGHAT and CDR2 as FQNNGV. The time point: pre-sensitization, week 0. Treatment specified: therapeutic diphenylcyclopropenone sensitization with weekly scalp DPC. Samples of blood were obtained prior to the application of each patch test.

Material: whole blood, obtained in connection with sensitization to the hapten diphenylcyclopropenone (DPC). This clonotype originated in a woman aged 25 to 39 with alopecia areata. Some clones in this sample may be carry-over from other donors' samples. The genes are TRBV11-2 and TRBJ2-5; 8 positions agree with TRBD2. CDR3 loop: CASSPPAGEETQYF. The CDR3 DNA sequence: TGTGCCAGCAGTCCACCAGCGGGGGAAGAGACCCAGTACTTC.